This section outlines one T cell receptor (beta chain) sequence together with its context. This clonotype was counted a few times. No cognate antigen has been identified for it. Base quality data are lacking; no much larger clone is found one base away. The data were taken from a study of blood T cells in healthy people across ages (dated by TCRdb to between 2015 and 2017). Background on the whole study: In model experiments, template switching captured roughly one uniquely barcoded TCR beta cDNA molecule for every two T cells. To track age-related changes in TCR beta repertoire diversity, the study relied on deep sequencing normalized with unique cDNA molecular identifiers. Donors were grouped into four age groups: young (average 16 years), middle-aged (over 35), aged (62) and long-lived (just over 80). To avoid experimental bias, donors of different ages were randomly spread across the sequencing lanes. For two donors (one aged 18 to 30 and one aged 80 or older), the study analyzed two additional independent replicas of 1 million unique cDNA reads from the same blood draw.

The method behind the library was 5' RACE. TCRdb records Illumina HiSeq 2500 as the sequencer. A second PCR of about 6 to 11 cycles was performed with a sample-barcoded 5' primer and a J-beta primer mix. A unique molecular identifier was introduced onto each TCR beta cDNA molecule by a template-switch 5' adaptor carrying 12 random nucleotides. At least 2.5 million CDR3-containing paired-end reads were obtained from each sample. All of the RNA was converted into first-strand cDNA using the Mint cDNA synthesis kit, with a TRBC-specific oligonucleotide serving as the primer. Following uracil-DNA glycosylase treatment, all cDNA underwent a first 18-cycle PCR with the universal primers M1SS and BC2_uni_R. Turning to the authors' computational methods: For normalization, 1 million high-quality reads were randomly selected from each sample, with every read carrying a distinct molecular identifier. Reads with shared molecular identifiers were discarded instead of being binned into consensus sequences. CDR3 identification, clonotype clustering and error correction used MiTCR with a Q25 quality threshold and the strictest error-elimination algorithm. A nonparametric unseen species model with Euler transformation was used to estimate a lower bound on total TCR beta diversity. The public reads were quality trimmed at Q25 with fastp and then assembled into clones with MiXCR by TCRdb, keeping productive beta chains. Identical CDR3 proteins give one entry, which carries the most common genes and DNA. The V and J calls come from TCRdb's annotation, not from the publication. The sample table contains approximately 1.5 million distinct CDR3 sequences; only one count was recorded for about 42% of them. Together, the top ten hold about 4.1% of the sample.

Study-wide findings and limitations: Because profiling used bulk unsorted PBMCs, naive and antigen-experienced compartments could not be compared conclusively. Compared with the aged group, the long-lived group had more naive CD4+ T cells, fewer expanded clones and increased TCR diversity, suggesting age selection. Observed TCR beta diversity per million T cells fell roughly linearly with age, and a significant reduction was already apparent by age roughly 40. Estimates of total diversity based on one million sequenced T cells were regarded as lower bounds and as underestimates. Because donor CMV infection status was unknown, age-related changes in expanded clonotypes were potentially confounded. Observed TCR beta diversity correlated strongly with the percentage of naive T cells measured by flow cytometry.

Systemically healthy Caucasian individuals from Russia, roughly 40 in total and aged roughly 6 to 100 years, were included as donors. Each donor gave ten milliliters of peripheral blood, drawn into EDTA-treated Vacutainer tubes. Ficoll-Paque density-gradient centrifugation was used to isolate PBMCs, with at least 7 million obtained per sample. Trizol reagent was used to extract total RNA from the PBMCs, yielding at least 6 micrograms per sample. For every donor, flow cytometry on a PBMC aliquot measured the percentage of naive CD45RAhigh/CD27high T cells. The source is a woman in her late teens or twenties in good health. Sequencing used blood.

The CDR3 loop reads CASSSGWDEQFF. The DNA reads as follows: TGTGCCAGCAGCTCCGGATGGGATGAGCAGTTCTTC. The rearrangement joined TRBV7-9 to TRBJ2-1; confidence is insufficient to name the D gene. Measured from the cysteine to the phenylalanine, the CDR3 is 12 residues long. CDR3 DNA only is kept here, 36 bases in frame from base 1. CDR1 and CDR2 are read off the germline V gene (reference sequence) as SEHNR and FQNEAQ. Trimming removed 4 bases from V and 8 bases from J, leaving 9 bases between the germline ends.